Presented here are 29 T cell receptor beta chains from one specimen sequenced in a study of blood T cell repertoires in COVID-19. Clones were sequenced by immunoSEQ multiplex PCR, and TCRdb holds only the in-frame ones, with some missing. The data hold a few hundred thousand clones, with about nine tenths observed a single time. Specimen: peripheral blood. Receptors originate from a man in his forties or fifties who had recovered from COVID-19.

On this clone: A read error may account for a junction end that differs from germline. Distinct nucleotide sequences in the sample also encode this CDR3. The rearrangement links TRBV7-2 to TRBJ2-5; 12 bases map to TRBD2. In germline, CDR1 is SGHTA, CDR2 FQGNSA. This CDR3 is built from 14 residues. The CDR3, as DNA: TGTGCCAGCAGCCTAGCGGGGGGGCCGGAGACCCAGTACTTC. This encodes CASSLAGGPETQYF. The complete variable domain, with remaining parts taken from reference TRBV7-2 and TRBJ2-5, reads GAGVSQSPSNKVTEKGKDVELRCDPISGHTALYWYRQSLGQGLEFLIYFQGNSAPDKSGLPSDRFSAERTGGSVSTLTIQRTQQEDSAVYLCASSLAGGPETQYFGPGTRLLVL.

J is TRBJ2-7 and V is TRBV6-6; tentatively, D is TRBD2 (5 bases). This CDR3 contains 13 residues. The V gene lost 6 bases and the J gene lost 2 bases, with 11 bases spanning the gap. From germline, CDR1 is MNHNY and CDR2 SVGAGI (reference sequence). CDR3 sequence reads: CASSKGVAYEQYF. CDR3 DNA: TGTGCCAGCAGCAAGGGAGTGGCCTACGAGCAGTACTTC.

The chain joins TRBV24-1 to TRBJ2-7; 9 nucleotides line up with TRBD1. CDR3 length equals 18 residues. V gave up 0 bases and J gave up 1 base; unmatched junction bases: 9. The germline V gene has CDR1 KGHDR and CDR2 SFDVKD. This CDR3 is CATSDLEPPGQGSYEQYF. In nucleotides, the CDR3 is TGTGCCACCAGTGATTTGGAGCCCCCGGGACAGGGTTCCTACGAGCAGTACTTC.

The chain carries TRBV6-5 and TRBJ1-1; possible D gene TRBD1, 5 bases. Trimming removed 6 bases at V and 0 bases at J, with 8 bases between. The length of the CDR3 is 13 residues. In germline, CDR1 is MNHEY, CDR2 SVGAGI. As DNA, the CDR3 is TGTGCCAGCAGCTCGACAGTGAACACTGAAGCTTTCTTT. Translated, it gives CASSSTVNTEAFF.

This clone was seen once. The chain recombines TRBV19 with TRBJ2-7; 8 nucleotides match TRBD2. CDR1 and CDR2 (germline): LNHDA, SQIVND (reference sequence). The CDR3 consists of 13 residues. Trimming cost V 4 bases and J 6 bases; bases outside gene matches: 5. CDR3 loop: CASSTGTRGEQYF. The CDR3 nucleotides are TGTGCCAGTAGTACCGGGACTAGAGGCGAGCAGTACTTC.

The chain couples TRBV19 to TRBJ2-5, with D tentatively TRBD2 (6 bases). The length of the CDR3 is 16 residues. CDR1 LNHDA and CDR2 SQIVND come from the germline V gene (reference sequence). Trimming stripped 3 bases from V and 5 bases from J, with 19 bases between. In DNA, the CDR3 is TGTGCCAGTAGTATGACTAGTGGGAGAGAGATTGAGACCCAGTACTTC. Protein: CASSMTSGREIETQYF.

V usage is TRBV7-9 and J usage is TRBJ2-7, with 9 bases fitting TRBD1. The V and J ends lost 6 bases and 2 bases, in that order; junction bases with no gene match: 8. CDR1 and CDR2 from the germline V gene are SEHNR and FQNEAQ (reference sequence). The CDR3 spans 15 residues. The DNA of the CDR3 is TGTGCCAGCAGACCCGGGACAGGGTCTACCTACGAGCAGTACTTC. This codes for CASRPGTGSTYEQYF.

V usage is TRBV9 and J usage is TRBJ2-1; TRBD2 matches 11 bases. CDR3 length equals 16 residues. J gave up 8 bases and V 3 bases, and 10 bases lay outside the gene matches. Germline CDR1 is SGDLS and CDR2 is YYNGEE. The CDR3 here is CASSAGTSGSFHEQFF. In DNA, the CDR3 is TGTGCCAGCAGCGCAGGTACTAGCGGGAGTTTCCATGAGCAGTTCTTC.

The chain combines TRBV12-5 with TRBJ2-4; 10 bases fit TRBD2. Per germline, CDR1 LGHNT and CDR2 FRNRAP. The CDR3 is 19 residues long. Losses at the gene ends were 3 bases for V and 1 base for J; bases not matched to a gene: 12. The CDR3 DNA is TGTGCTAGTGGTTTACTTTTGGTAACAGCGGGGGGGGCCAAAAACATTCAGTACTTC. This translates into CASGLLLVTAGGAKNIQYF. Full variable domain (outside the CDR3, taken from reference TRBV12-5 and TRBJ2-4): DARVTQTPRHKVTEMGQEVTMRCQPILGHNTVFWYRQTMMQGLELLAYFRNRAPLDDSGMPKDRFSAEMPDATLATLKIQPSEPRDSAVYFCASGLLLVTAGGAKNIQYFGAGTRLSVL.

V gene TRBV5-1 combines with J gene TRBJ2-1; 8 bases agree with TRBD1. Germline V gene sequence: CDR1 SGHRS, CDR2 YFSETQ. The CDR3 has 15 residues. The V segment lost 5 bases and the J segment 2 bases; nucleotides outside the gene matches: 6. The CDR3, as DNA: TGCGCCAGCAGACAGGGGGACTCGGCCTACAATGAGCAGTTCTTC. Amino acids: CASRQGDSAYNEQFF.

This chain links TRBV10-3 with TRBJ2-3, with 13 positions matching TRBD2. The CDR3 is 15 amino acids. Germline CDR1 and CDR2: ENHRY and SYGVKD. V was clipped by 4 bases and J by 4 bases; unmatched bases: 2. CDR3 loop: CAISVGLAGADTQYF. DNA of the CDR3: TGTGCCATCAGTGTCGGACTAGCGGGAGCAGATACGCAGTATTTT.

The rearrangement links TRBV7-6 to TRBJ1-3; unclear D gene. Trimming took 1 base from V and 5 from J, leaving 15 bases between them. This CDR3 region has 16 residues. Germline V lookup: CDR1 SGHVS, CDR2 FNYEAQ. CDR3 protein: CASSLEPGVLRNTIYF. CDR3 coding DNA: TGTGCCAGCAGCTTAGAGCCCGGGGTTTTGAGAAACACCATATATTTT.

This chain's CDR3 is CASRNRVGYEQYF. The CDR3 nucleotides read TGCGCCAGCAGGAACCGGGTGGGTTACGAGCAGTACTTC. The rearrangement uses TRBV5-1 and TRBJ2-7; no reliable D call. V dropped 5 bases and J dropped 4 bases, with 13 bases sitting between them. CDR1 and CDR2 (germline): SGHRS, YFSETQ. The CDR3 consists of 13 residues.

The genes are TRBV2 and TRBJ2-7; 10 bases line up with TRBD1. This CDR3 spans 15 amino acids. The germline CDR1 and CDR2 sequences are SNHLY and FYNNEI. J gave up 7 bases and V 7 bases, and 13 bases lay outside the gene matches. The CDR3 reads CASKEGDRGLREQYF. CDR3 in DNA: TGTGCCAGCAAGGAGGGGGACAGGGGCTTGAGGGAGCAGTACTTC.

This clone was detected only once. CDR3 region: CASSNLAELITGELFF. CDR3 in DNA: TGTGCCAGTAGTAACCTAGCGGAGCTGATCACCGGGGAGCTGTTTTTT. J is TRBJ2-2 and V is TRBV19; TRBD2 matches 7 bases. Per germline, CDR1 LNHDA and CDR2 SQIVND (reference sequence). The CDR3 is made up of 16 amino acids. J was trimmed by 4 bases and V by 4 bases; bases with no gene match: 9.

This chain connects TRBV27 to TRBJ2-2; D might be TRBD2 (5 bases). The germline V gene has CDR1 MNHEY and CDR2 SMNVEV (reference sequence). The germline V and J ends were trimmed by 3 bases and 5 bases, with 10 bases remaining between them. The CDR3 totals 14 residues. In DNA, the CDR3 is TGTGCCAGCAGTTTCGGACTTCTGACCGGGGAGCTGTTTTTT. It translates to CASSFGLLTGELFF.

This clone appeared a few times. The CDR3 DNA follows: TGTGCCAGCAGCTTCCGTACTGAAGCTTTCTTT. As protein: CASSFRTEAFF. The rearrangement uses TRBV7-9 and TRBJ1-1; D gene uncertain. CDR1 is SEHNR and CDR2 is FQNEAQ in the germline V gene (reference sequence). The CDR3 contains 11 residues. V shed 3 bases and J shed 5 bases, with 4 bases lying between them.

The chain recombines TRBV5-6 with TRBJ2-1, with 7 positions matching TRBD2. V shed 0 bases and J 5 bases; nucleotides not matched to a gene: 5. The CDR3 covers 15 residues. CDR1 is SGHDT, CDR2 YYEEEE, per germline. The CDR3 DNA is TGTGCCAGCAGCTTGGAGGGAGGGCCTAACAATGAGCAGTTCTTC. Protein: CASSLEGGPNNEQFF.

The chain recombines TRBV9 with TRBJ2-2; D perhaps matches TRBD2 (6 bases). The V and J ends lost 3 bases and 3 bases respectively, with 18 bases between them. The CDR3 has 17 amino acids. Germline V CDR1 and CDR2: SGDLS, YYNGEE. The CDR3 bases are TGTGCCAGCAGCGCCATAGCGGTACTGCGGGACACCGGGGAGCTGTTTTTT. Translating it yields CASSAIAVLRDTGELFF.

This clone was seen a handful of times. V is TRBV5-1 and J is TRBJ2-2, with D perhaps TRBD2 (5 bases). CDR1 is SGHRS and CDR2 is YFSETQ in the germline V gene. V gave up 4 bases and J gave up 3 bases, with 10 bases separating them. The CDR3 runs to 14 residues. The CDR3 spells CASSIGLDTGELFF. As DNA, the CDR3 is TGCGCCAGCAGCATAGGACTGGACACCGGGGAGCTGTTTTTT.

The chain employs TRBV28 and TRBJ1-4; no firm D call. This CDR3 region has 13 residues. V lost 5 bases and J lost 4, with 8 bases in between. Germline-derived CDR1 and CDR2 are MDHEN and SYDVKM. CDR3 loop: CASSQRGNEKLFF. The CDR3 DNA sequence: TGTGCCAGCAGTCAACGGGGTAATGAAAAACTGTTTTTT.

This clone has just one count. The chain is built from TRBV9 and TRBJ2-3; 8 bases are shared with TRBD2. V shed 2 bases, J shed 1 base, and the junction held 6 bases outside the gene matches. Germline loops: CDR1 SGDLS, CDR2 YYNGEE. CDR3 length equals 16 residues. Written as DNA, the CDR3 is TGTGCCAGCAGCGTTCGGCCGGGAGGGGGCACAGATACGCAGTATTTT. Residues: CASSVRPGGGTDTQYF. Filled out from reference TRBV9 and TRBJ2-3, the complete variable domain reads DSGVTQTPKHLITATGQRVTLRCSPRSGDLSVYWYQQSLDQGLQFLIQYYNGEERAKGNILERFSAQQFPDLHSELNLSSLELGDSALYFCASSVRPGGGTDTQYFGPGTRLTVL.

The rearrangement joins TRBV5-6 to TRBJ2-1; TRBD1 aligns across 12 bases. Germline values: CDR1 SGHDT, CDR2 YYEEEE. The CDR3 is 14 amino acids. With V trimmed by 4 bases and J by 15 bases, 11 bases remained unmatched. The CDR3 sequence: CASSQPGQGAPPFF. The CDR3 region has the DNA TGTGCCAGCAGCCAGCCGGGACAGGGGGCTCCCCCGTTCTTC.

The chain carries TRBV7-2 and TRBJ2-1; 8 bases fit TRBD1. V trimming: 1 base; J trimming: 11 bases; junction bases outside the gene matches: 7. The germline gives CDR1 SGHTA, CDR2 FQGNSA. This CDR3 comprises 14 residues. CDR3 sequence: CASSLVWQGAQQFF. The DNA of the CDR3 is TGTGCCAGCAGCTTAGTATGGCAGGGGGCCCAGCAGTTCTTC.

The chain carries TRBV12-3 or TRBV12-4 and TRBJ2-7; no firm D call. The V gene lost 5 bases and the J gene lost 3 bases, with 5 bases spanning the gap. The CDR3 extends over 11 amino acids. DNA of the CDR3: TGTGCCAGCAGTCTTTACTACGAGCAGTACTTC. This codes for CASSLYYEQYF.

The chain couples TRBV7-3 to TRBJ2-7; D perhaps matches TRBD1 (5 bases). V gave up 5 bases and J gave up 6 bases, with 11 bases separating them. CDR3 size: 12 residues. The germline V gene encodes CDR1 SGHTA and CDR2 FQGTGA. The CDR3 DNA reads TGTGCCAGCAGCCAACCAGGGTTCGAGCAGTACTTC. Residues: CASSQPGFEQYF. The variable domain in full, with the rest retrieved from reference TRBV7-3 and TRBJ2-7, is GAGVSQTPSNKVTEKGKYVELRCDPISGHTALYWYRQSLGQGPEFLIYFQGTGAADDSGLPNDRFFAVRPEGSVSTLKIQRTERGDSAVYLCASSQPGFEQYFGPGTRLTVT.

This clone came up once. This sequence joins TRBV15 and TRBJ1-2; the match to TRBD1 covers 10 bases. There are 18 residues in the CDR3. After removal of 0 bases from V and 1 base from J, the junction contained 8 bases not matched to a gene. Germline loops: CDR1 LNHNV, CDR2 YYDKDF (reference sequence). CDR3 loop: CATSRDQAGTGDNYGYTF. In DNA, the CDR3 is TGTGCCACCAGCAGAGATCAGGCAGGGACAGGGGATAACTATGGCTACACCTTC.

The genes are TRBV3-1 (or the pseudogene TRBV3-2) and TRBJ1-3; no definite D call. Trimming stripped 7 bases from V and 1 base from J, with 8 bases between. This CDR3 is built from 13 residues. The V gene's germline CDR1 is LGHDT and CDR2 YNNKEL (reference sequence). The CDR3 sequence is CASTEGSGNTIYF. The CDR3 DNA is TGTGCCAGCACGGAGGGTTCTGGAAACACCATATATTTT.

The J gene is TRBJ2-5, the V gene TRBV20-1, with no clear D. V was pared by 3 bases and J by 2 bases, with 10 bases between. This CDR3 comprises 13 residues. Germline-derived CDR1 and CDR2 are DFQATT and SNEGSKA (reference sequence). DNA of the CDR3: TGCAGTGCTAGTACTGTTGCGCAAGAGACCCAGTACTTC. Its translation: CSASTVAQETQYF.